This T cell receptor beta chain emerged from a study of circulating and synovial CD4+ cells in juvenile arthritis. Study-wide results and caveats: Compared with bulk blood, circulating pathogenic-like lymphocytes shared substantially more CDR3 sequences with synovial T cells.

The protocol was immunoSEQ multiplex PCR, while the TCRdb copy is restricted to in-frame clones and leaves out a portion. The sample yields about 36,000 clones, around 95% seen once. With respect to this clone: Its antigen remains unidentified.

Patients with active juvenile idiopathic arthritis donated these samples. This CDR3 spans 14 amino acids. Germline V gene sequence: CDR1 SGHNT, CDR2 YYREEE (reference sequence). The V and J ends lost 2 bases and 0 bases respectively, with 8 bases between them. The receptor comes from a human donor with juvenile idiopathic arthritis. The V call is TRBV5-4, the J call TRBJ1-1; D perhaps matches TRBD1 (5 bases). What was sequenced was CD4+ T cells from blood. CDR3 bases: TGTGCCAGCAGCTTAGGGGCCATGAACACTGAAGCTTTCTTT. Its translation: CASSLGAMNTEAFF.